The 23 T cell receptor beta chains below all came from one sample that was sequenced in a study of beta chain features in type 1 diabetes. Of the isolated RNA, all was reverse transcribed, and so the sequenced material was expressed TCRB transcripts. Method: immunoSEQ multiplex PCR; TCRdb's copy keeps in-frame clones and lacks some. The sample has around 350,000 clones; approximately 12% are singletons. Sequencing input: naive CD4+ T cells from blood. These receptors were obtained from a man between 18 and 35 years old in good health.

This clone was counted a single time. The chain joins TRBV2 to TRBJ1-2; the D gene is possibly TRBD1 (6 bases). CDR1 is SNHLY, CDR2 FYNNEI, per germline. V was cut by 6 bases and J by 1 base, with 12 bases left in between. The CDR3 spans 14 residues. The CDR3 nucleotides read TGTGCCAGCAGGGGGGCCGAATATAACTATGGCTACACCTTC. It specifies CASRGAEYNYGYTF.

This clone showed up just a few times. This chain uses TRBV27 with TRBJ2-1; TRBD2 is a possible D gene (6 bases). This CDR3 contains 12 residues. V was clipped by 4 bases and J by 12 bases, with 13 bases between them. Germline V gene lookup returns CDR1 MNHEY and CDR2 SMNVEV (reference sequence). This CDR3 reads CASSYRLVRQFF. The CDR3 DNA follows: TGTGCCAGCAGTTACAGACTAGTCAGGCAGTTCTTC.

J is TRBJ2-7 and V is TRBV10-3, with 13 nucleotides matching TRBD2. Germline V gives CDR1 ENHRY, CDR2 SYGVKD. After removal of 7 bases from V and 4 bases from J, the junction contained 10 bases not matched to a gene. This CDR3 comprises 16 residues. CDR3 DNA: TGTGCCATCACCCTGAGGACTAGCGGGAGTAAATACGAGCAGTACTTC. Protein: CAITLRTSGSKYEQYF.

Only a few counts were recorded for this clone. V usage is TRBV19 and J usage is TRBJ2-7; D perhaps matches TRBD1 (6 bases). CDR1 is LNHDA and CDR2 is SQIVND in the germline V gene (reference sequence). With 6 bases removed from V and 1 base from J, the gap between germline ends came to 10 bases. The CDR3 is 13 residues long. The CDR3 loop reads CASRATGSYEQYF. The CDR3 DNA follows: TGTGCCAGTAGGGCGACAGGATCCTACGAGCAGTACTTC.

The chain recombines TRBV5-1 with TRBJ1-4; 10 positions agree with TRBD1. Germline lookup yields CDR1 SGHRS and CDR2 YFSETQ. V lost 3 bases and J lost 4; bases outside the gene matches: 3. This CDR3 is built from 15 residues. The CDR3 spells CASSWGQGLNEKLFF. The DNA of the CDR3 is TGCGCCAGCAGCTGGGGACAGGGGCTTAATGAAAAACTGTTTTTT.

The chain combines TRBV6-6 with TRBJ1-3; D is unclear. V was clipped by 6 bases and J by 1 base, with 4 bases between them. CDR1 MNHNY and CDR2 SVGAGI come from the germline V gene (reference sequence). CDR3 length: 12 residues. CDR3 nucleotides: TGTGCCAGCAGACTGTCTGGAAACACCATATATTTT. Encoded protein: CASRLSGNTIYF.

In this sample, this clone turned up a few times. The same CDR3 also results from other DNA sequences found in this sample. This chain joins TRBV30 and TRBJ1-5; D not resolved. Germline V gene data show CDR1 as GTSNPN and CDR2 as SVGIG (reference sequence). Trimming took 0 bases from V and 1 from J, leaving 4 bases between them. The CDR3 is made up of 13 amino acids. The CDR3, as DNA: TGTGCCTGGAGTGTACTAAGCAATCAGCCCCAGCATTTT. Its translation: CAWSVLSNQPQHF.

This chain joins TRBV7-2 and TRBJ2-7; 7 bases agree with TRBD2. V dropped 5 bases and J dropped 0; count of bases not matched to a gene: 7. Germline-derived CDR1 and CDR2 are SGHTA and FQGNSA. This CDR3 is 15 amino acids long. The CDR3: CASSITSVGSYEQYF. The CDR3 DNA reads as TGTGCCAGCAGCATAACTAGCGTCGGCTCCTACGAGCAGTACTTC.

This clone was observed a handful of times. V and J are TRBV4-2 and TRBJ2-7, with TRBD1 matching over 10 bases. From germline, CDR1 is LGHNA and CDR2 YNFKEQ. The V segment lost 3 bases and the J segment 1 base; nucleotides outside the gene matches: 6. The CDR3 is 16 amino acids. The CDR3 DNA reads as TGTGCCAGCAGCCACCCGGGACAGGGGATTTCCTACGAGCAGTACTTC. Its protein is CASSHPGQGISYEQYF.

This clone was seen a few times. The chain joins TRBV28 to TRBJ1-2; possibly TRBD1 for D (6 bases). Looked up from germline, CDR1 is MDHEN and CDR2 is SYDVKM. V was trimmed by 5 bases and J by 4 bases, leaving 11 bases between them. This CDR3 region has 13 residues. The CDR3 DNA follows: TGTGCCAGCAGTCAGACAGGTTTCTATGGCTACACCTTC. Protein product: CASSQTGFYGYTF.

The CDR3 region has the DNA TGTGCCAGCAGCCTAGGGACAGTTTATGAAAAACTGTTTTTT. It specifies CASSLGTVYEKLFF. The gene calls are TRBV7-2 and TRBJ1-4; TRBD1 aligns across 7 bases. The CDR3 has 14 amino acids. CDR1 and CDR2 (germline): SGHTA, FQGNSA. Germline trimming cut 5 bases from V and 6 bases from J; bases unmatched to any gene: 6.

J is TRBJ2-7 and V is TRBV14; D is unclear. The V and J ends lost 0 bases and 3 bases respectively, with 6 bases between them. Per germline, CDR1 SGHDN and CDR2 FVKESK. The CDR3 runs to 13 residues. CDR3: CASSQEQFYEQYF. The CDR3 nucleotides are TGTGCCAGCAGCCAAGAACAGTTCTACGAGCAGTACTTC. The full variable domain, completed using reference TRBV14 and TRBJ2-7, is EAGVTQFPSHSVIEKGQTVTLRCDPISGHDNLYWYRRVMGKEIKFLLHFVKESKQDESGMPNNRFLAERTGGTYSTLKVQPAELEDSGVYFCASSQEQFYEQYFGPGTRLTVT.

This clone was seen only once. The chain couples TRBV13 to TRBJ1-2; 9 bases map to TRBD1. This CDR3 spans 15 amino acids. V shed 2 bases and J 3 bases; nucleotides not matched to a gene: 4. Germline loops: CDR1 PRHDT, CDR2 FYEKMQ (reference sequence). CDR3 nucleotide sequence: TGTGCCAGCAGCTTAAGAACAGGGGGCTACTATGGCTACACCTTC. It encodes CASSLRTGGYYGYTF.

The V and J genes are TRBV29-1 and TRBJ1-1; D is possibly TRBD1 (5 bases). Germline V CDR1 and CDR2: SQVTM, ANQGSEA. The CDR3 consists of 15 residues. V shed 4 bases and J shed 6 bases, with 21 bases lying between them. CDR3 loop: CSVVLYGQGAAEAFF. The CDR3 DNA reads TGCAGCGTTGTATTGTATGGGCAGGGCGCGGCTGAAGCTTTCTTT.

This clone was seen more than once but under ten times. The chain employs TRBV19 and TRBJ2-1; 11 positions agree with TRBD2. Germline loops: CDR1 LNHDA, CDR2 SQIVND (reference sequence). CDR3 size: 15 residues. With V trimmed by 3 bases and J by 6 bases, 4 bases remained unmatched. The CDR3 protein is CASSISGGAGNEQFF. Here the CDR3 DNA reads TGTGCCAGTAGTATTAGCGGGGGGGCCGGCAATGAGCAGTTCTTC. Full variable domain (rest looked up from reference TRBV19 and TRBJ2-1): DGGITQSPKYLFRKEGQNVTLSCEQNLNHDAMYWYRQDPGQGLRLIYYSQIVNDFQKGDIAEGYSVSREKKESFPLTVTSAQKNPTAFYLCASSISGGAGNEQFFGPGTRLTVL.

The V gene is TRBV5-1, the J gene TRBJ1-2; 10 bases align to TRBD1. The germline V gene has CDR1 SGHRS and CDR2 YFSETQ. The ends lost 4 bases at V and 8 bases at J; junction bases unmatched: 5. The CDR3 length is 13 residues. CDR3 amino acids: CASSRRDRGGYTF. CDR3 nucleotides: TGCGCCAGCAGCCGCCGGGACAGGGGAGGCTACACCTTC.

Only one count was recorded for this clone. V usage is TRBV27 and J usage is TRBJ1-3; D uncertain. V was clipped by 7 bases and J by 2 bases, with 12 bases between them. CDR1 is MNHEY and CDR2 is SMNVEV in the germline V gene (reference sequence). The CDR3 has 14 residues. In DNA form, the CDR3 reads TGTGCCAGCATATCCCTCGGTACTGGAAACACCATATATTTT. It specifies CASISLGTGNTIYF.

There are a few counts of this clone. The chain carries TRBV9 and TRBJ1-2; possibly TRBD1 for D (5 bases). The CDR3 runs to 14 residues. Germline-derived CDR1 and CDR2 are SGDLS and YYNGEE. The V end lost 2 bases, the J end lost 4 bases, and 12 bases lay between the germline ends. CDR3 in amino acids: CASSVAADSYGYTF. DNA of the CDR3: TGTGCCAGCAGCGTGGCGGCCGACAGCTATGGCTACACCTTC.

The V gene is TRBV25-1, the J gene TRBJ2-1; the D is unclear. Trimming took 6 bases from V and 5 from J, leaving 8 bases between them. The germline V gene has CDR1 MGHDK and CDR2 SYGVNS. The CDR3 runs to 12 residues. In DNA form, the CDR3 reads TGTGCCAGCAGAACGACTGACAATGAGCAGTTCTTC. It codes for CASRTTDNEQFF.

A few counts support this clone. The chain links TRBV7-2 to TRBJ1-2; maybe TRBD1 (5 bases). CDR1 is SGHTA, CDR2 FQGNSA, per germline. Trimming stripped 4 bases from V and 1 base from J, with 10 bases between. This CDR3 region has 14 residues. The CDR3 sequence: CASSYQTDNYGYTF. CDR3 nucleotides: TGTGCCAGCAGCTACCAGACAGATAACTATGGCTACACCTTC.

The gene calls are TRBV19 and TRBJ2-1; 7 positions match TRBD1. CDR1 and CDR2 (germline): LNHDA, SQIVND (reference sequence). V was clipped by 8 bases and J by 1 base; unmatched bases: 5. This CDR3 region has 14 residues. Here the CDR3 reads CASARDSSYNEQFF. DNA of the CDR3: TGTGCCAGTGCCCGGGACAGTTCCTACAATGAGCAGTTCTTC.

This clone was counted a few times. V usage is TRBV5-4 and J usage is TRBJ2-4, with TRBD1 matching over 7 bases. Germline-derived CDR1 and CDR2 are SGHNT and YYREEE (reference sequence). After removal of 5 bases from V and 4 bases from J, the junction contained 6 bases not matched to a gene. The CDR3 length is 14 residues. CDR3 amino acids: CASSSGQVKNIQYF. The CDR3 bases are TGTGCCAGCAGTTCCGGACAGGTTAAAAACATTCAGTACTTC.

This clone was detected only a few times. The chain is built from TRBV15 and TRBJ2-3, with D perhaps TRBD1 (5 bases). Germline V gene sequence: CDR1 LNHNV, CDR2 YYDKDF (reference sequence). V lost 0 bases to trimming and J lost 3 bases, with 13 bases between them. This CDR3 region has 16 residues. Here the CDR3 DNA reads TGTGCCACCAGCAGAGAGCTAAGGGGCGCAACAGATACGCAGTATTTT. It yields the protein CATSRELRGATDTQYF.